This T cell receptor beta chain was recorded in a study of cytomegalovirus exposure and HLA in healthy donors. The CDR3 runs to 15 residues. V trimming: 5 bases; J trimming: 3 bases; junction bases outside the gene matches: 8. Germline CDR1 and CDR2: SGHVS and FQNEAQ. PCR primers comprised 60 Vbeta and 13 Jbeta primers. The repertoire was sequenced with immunoSEQ multiplex PCR; TCRdb's copy has only in-frame clones and lacks some. This sample has about 130,000 clones; approximately 87% occur once, and the top ten carry approximately 20%. Concerning this clone: Its antigen is unidentified.

Study conclusions and caveats: Later genetic work tied a missense DCLRE1C variant to beta-chain V and J trimming.

The sequencing input was PBMCs. The chain carries TRBV7-8 and TRBJ2-3; 7 positions agree with TRBD1. The sequence was obtained from a man younger than 35 in good health and CMV-seropositive. CDR3 amino acids: CASSLGQVRTDTQYF. The CDR3 DNA is TGTGCCAGCAGCCTCGGACAGGTCAGGACAGATACGCAGTATTTT.